These 15 T cell receptor beta chains were all obtained from the same sample, sequenced in a study of shared T cell receptors in the human thymus (TCRdb year 2021). Receptor amplification or capture employed the immunoSEQ multiplex PCR assay. TCRdb limited this immuneACCESS table to in-frame rearrangements with V and J called. A share of clones is missing; checked studies link under half to unresolved V genes, and the rest is unexplained. Across this sample there are 450,000 to 650,000 clones, with about 84% seen only once. The top ten constitute about 0.013% of the sample. This sample was also put to use in a study of human thymus T cells.

Sequencing used thymocytes. These receptors were obtained from a boy under three years old with a congenital heart defect. Donor details come from another sample of the same person, matched by shared clones.

The rearrangement joins TRBV4-3 to TRBJ2-1, with TRBD2 matching 9 bases. The length of the CDR3 is 19 residues. Trimming cost V 2 bases and J 5 bases; bases outside gene matches: 16. Germline loops: CDR1 LGHNA, CDR2 YSLEER. The CDR3 loop reads CASSQRGPAGGGDDNEQFF. CDR3 in DNA: TGCGCCAGCAGCCAAAGGGGACCAGCGGGAGGAGGTGATGACAATGAGCAGTTCTTC.

This chain uses TRBV5-6 with TRBJ2-1; no firm D call. The CDR3 is 12 residues long. Trimming shortened V by 4 bases and J by 6 bases, and 8 bases separated the two germline ends. Germline CDR1 SGHDT, CDR2 YYEEEE. The CDR3 here is CASSHYVNEQFF. CDR3 sequence (DNA): TGTGCCAGCAGCCACTATGTCAATGAGCAGTTCTTC.

This clone was counted once. The chain has TRBV7-9 and TRBJ1-3; D call uncertain. Germline loops: CDR1 SEHNR, CDR2 FQNEAQ (reference sequence). Trimming removed 2 bases at V and 0 bases at J, with 14 bases between. The length of the CDR3 is 17 residues. The CDR3 sequence is CASSLYPRSISGNTIYF. In DNA form, the CDR3 reads TGTGCCAGCAGCTTATATCCCCGGTCGATCTCTGGAAACACCATATATTTT.

The V gene is TRBV6-5, the J gene TRBJ2-7, with D possibly matching TRBD1 (6 bases). The CDR3 is made up of 16 amino acids. With 0 bases removed from V and 2 bases from J, the gap between germline ends came to 14 bases. Germline V gene sequence: CDR1 MNHEY, CDR2 SVGAGI. CDR3 DNA: TGTGCCAGCAGTTACTCGAACCACAGGGAACCCTACGAGCAGTACTTC. It codes for CASSYSNHREPYEQYF.

J is TRBJ2-1 and V is TRBV12-5; TRBD2 matches at 12 bases. The V and J ends lost 1 base and 2 bases, in that order; junction bases with no gene match: 3. The CDR3 spans 17 residues. CDR1 and CDR2 (germline): LGHNT, FRNRAP. CDR3: CASGLALAGGTYNEQFF. CDR3 bases: TGTGCTAGTGGTTTGGCACTAGCGGGAGGAACCTACAATGAGCAGTTCTTC.

This clone turned up a few times. The J gene is TRBJ2-5, the V gene TRBV27; 7 bases align to TRBD1. The CDR3 runs 14 residues. Germline CDR1 and CDR2: MNHEY and SMNVEV (reference sequence). Germline trimming cut 6 bases from V and 4 bases from J; bases unmatched to any gene: 8. DNA for the CDR3: TGTGCCAGCAGGTCGGTGGCAGGGGGAGAGACCCAGTACTTC. It specifies CASRSVAGGETQYF.

The V and J genes are TRBV27 and TRBJ2-3; 8 positions match TRBD1. The ends lost 5 bases at V and 2 bases at J; junction bases unmatched: 9. The CDR3 runs to 16 residues. CDR1 is MNHEY, CDR2 SMNVEV, per germline (reference sequence). The CDR3 protein is CASSLGTGRNTDTQYF. The DNA for the CDR3 is TGTGCCAGCAGTCTCGGGACAGGCCGTAACACAGATACGCAGTATTTT.

The V gene is TRBV7-2, the J gene TRBJ2-6, with a weak D call TRBD1 (5 bases). The germline V and J ends were trimmed by 5 bases and 2 bases, with 19 bases remaining between them. CDR1 is SGHTA, CDR2 FQGNSA, per germline. This CDR3 spans 18 amino acids. This CDR3 reads CASSPPRGTVPGANVLTF. CDR3 in DNA: TGTGCCAGCAGCCCACCTAGGGGAACCGTTCCTGGGGCCAACGTCCTGACTTTC.

This chain connects TRBV27 to TRBJ1-3; 8 nucleotides agree with TRBD1. Germline CDR1 and CDR2: MNHEY and SMNVEV (reference sequence). V lost 5 bases and J lost 0; bases outside the gene matches: 12. This CDR3 comprises 18 residues. Here the CDR3 reads CASSRTGRPFSSGNTIYF. In nucleotides, the CDR3 is TGTGCCAGCAGTCGGACAGGGCGCCCTTTCAGCTCTGGAAACACCATATATTTT.

The chain is built from TRBV28 and TRBJ2-7; D is perhaps TRBD2 (6 bases). V was pared by 6 bases and J by 3 bases, with 12 bases between. This CDR3 is built from 13 residues. Germline CDR1 and CDR2: MDHEN and SYDVKM. CDR3 bases: TGTGCCAGCAGAGGGAGGACACTCTACGAGCAGTACTTC. The encoded protein is CASRGRTLYEQYF.

V gene TRBV4-1 combines with J gene TRBJ1-3; D may be TRBD1 (5 bases). The CDR3 spans 17 residues. Trimming removed 0 bases at V and 1 base at J, with 13 bases between. The germline V gene encodes CDR1 MGHRA and CDR2 YSYEKL. The CDR3 here is CASSQEAREESGNTIYF. CDR3 nucleotide sequence: TGCGCCAGCAGCCAAGAGGCCAGGGAGGAATCTGGAAACACCATATATTTT.

The rearrangement links TRBV6-1 to TRBJ1-2, with D possibly TRBD1 on 6 matching bases. Germline V gene lookup returns CDR1 MNHNS and CDR2 SASEGT. With 5 bases removed from V and 7 bases from J, the gap between germline ends came to 11 bases. The CDR3 has 12 residues. CDR3 in amino acids: CASSQGGGGYTF. In DNA, the CDR3 is TGTGCCAGCAGTCAAGGGGGGGGTGGCTACACCTTC.

The V call is TRBV7-9, the J call TRBJ1-2, with 7 bases matching TRBD1. J gave up 2 bases and V 1 base, and 10 bases lay outside the gene matches. CDR3 size: 17 residues. From germline, CDR1 is SEHNR and CDR2 FQNEAQ (reference sequence). This CDR3 is CASSLVGRGWVNYGYTF. Here the CDR3 DNA reads TGTGCCAGCAGCTTAGTTGGCAGGGGGTGGGTCAACTATGGCTACACCTTC.

This chain uses TRBV28 with TRBJ2-7; 10 positions agree with TRBD2. With 4 bases clipped from V and 4 bases from J, the junction kept 4 bases outside the gene matches. CDR1 is MDHEN, CDR2 SYDVKM, per germline. The CDR3 contains 14 residues. CDR3 sequence (DNA): TGTGCCAGCAGTTCCTGGACTAGCGGATACGAGCAGTACTTC. It is translated as CASSSWTSGYEQYF.

V is TRBV4-3 and J is TRBJ2-1; weak D call: TRBD2 (6 bases). The CDR3 has 17 amino acids. Per germline, CDR1 LGHNA and CDR2 YSLEER. With 3 bases removed from V and 7 bases from J, the gap between germline ends came to 22 bases. CDR3 protein: CASSHPRDSPRRNEQFF. DNA of the CDR3: TGCGCCAGCAGCCACCCTCGGGACTCCCCCCGGAGGAATGAGCAGTTCTTC.